Below are 6 T cell receptor beta chains sequenced from a single sample in a study of shared clonotypes between healthy human individuals. As defined, naive CD8 cells were CD45RO-negative and positively selected for CCR7, with terminally differentiated effector memory CD45RA+ cells excluded. The repertoire was sequenced with immunoSEQ multiplex PCR; TCRdb's copy has only in-frame clones and lacks some. The data hold around 1.9 million clones, with under 95% observed a single time. Sequenced material: naive CD8+ T cells from PBMCs. Receptor source: a man younger than 35 in good health. Some clones in this sample may be carry-over from other donors' samples.

The chain has TRBV27 and TRBJ1-1; 9 bases match TRBD1. Germline CDR1 and CDR2: MNHEY and SMNVEV (reference sequence). Losses at the gene ends were 3 bases for V and 5 bases for J; bases not matched to a gene: 10. This CDR3 is 16 amino acids long. The CDR3 nucleotides are TGTGCCAGCAGTTTGGGACAGGGCTCGGGCAGGACTGAAGCTTTCTTT. It translates to CASSLGQGSGRTEAFF.

To note about this clone: Other DNA sequences in this sample translate to the same CDR3. The chain joins TRBV6-1 to TRBJ2-4, with 8 bases fitting TRBD1. V trimming: 2 bases; J trimming: 1 base; junction bases outside the gene matches: 1. The CDR3 totals 15 residues. Germline V gene sequence: CDR1 MNHNS, CDR2 SASEGT. CDR3 bases: TGTGCCAGCAGTGAAACAGGGGGGGCCAAAAACATTCAGTACTTC. It encodes CASSETGGAKNIQYF.

The chain joins TRBV19 to TRBJ1-1; D gene ambiguous. V was cut by 4 bases and J by 7 bases, with 7 bases left in between. CDR1 and CDR2 (germline): LNHDA, SQIVND (reference sequence). The CDR3 runs to 11 residues. The CDR3 DNA reads TGTGCCAGTAGTACGGGGAATGAAGCTTTCTTT. Its translation is CASSTGNEAFF.

The genes are TRBV28 and TRBJ1-1, with 9 positions matching TRBD1. The germline V gene has CDR1 MDHEN and CDR2 SYDVKM. J lost 3 bases, V lost 5 bases, and 4 bases had no gene match. This CDR3 spans 14 amino acids. In DNA form, the CDR3 reads TGTGCCAGCAGTCCGACAGGGGGATACACTGAAGCTTTCTTT. As protein: CASSPTGGYTEAFF.

The J gene is TRBJ2-5, the V gene TRBV21-1. TRBV21-1 is termed a pseudogene. This CDR3 contains 12 residues. CDR3 nucleotide sequence: TGTGCCAGCGGGAAGAGCGTCGAGGCCCAGTACTTC. Translated: CASGKSVEAQYF.

The J gene is TRBJ2-7, the V gene TRBV7-9, with 8 bases matching TRBD1. Germline V gene data show CDR1 as SEHNR and CDR2 as FQNEAQ (reference sequence). V was clipped by 6 bases and J by 7 bases; unmatched bases: 17. The CDR3 is made up of 16 amino acids. Written as DNA, the CDR3 is TGTGCCAGCAGTTCCCCGGGGGACAGGAGGCTTTTGGAGCAGTACTTC. Translated: CASSSPGDRRLLEQYF.